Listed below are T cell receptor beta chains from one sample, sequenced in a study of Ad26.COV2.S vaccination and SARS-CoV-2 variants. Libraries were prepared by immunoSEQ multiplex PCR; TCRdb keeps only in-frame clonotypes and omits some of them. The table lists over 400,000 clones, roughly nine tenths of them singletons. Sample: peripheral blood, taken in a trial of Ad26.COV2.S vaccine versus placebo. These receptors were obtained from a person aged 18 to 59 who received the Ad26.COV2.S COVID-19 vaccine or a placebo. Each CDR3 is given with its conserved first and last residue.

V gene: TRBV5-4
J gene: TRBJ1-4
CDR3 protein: CASSTNSNEKLFF

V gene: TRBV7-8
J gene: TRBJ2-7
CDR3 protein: CASSRDKSYEQYF

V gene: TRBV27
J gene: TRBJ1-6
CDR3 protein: CASSLLGGLDSPLHF

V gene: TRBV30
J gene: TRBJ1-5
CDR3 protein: CAWSEVEGDQPQHF

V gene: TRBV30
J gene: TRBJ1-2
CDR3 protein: CAWTGSRHYYGYTF

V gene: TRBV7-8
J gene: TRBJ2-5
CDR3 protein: CASSLGDSRQETQYF

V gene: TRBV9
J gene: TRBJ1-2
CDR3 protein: CASSVAGHQDYGYTF

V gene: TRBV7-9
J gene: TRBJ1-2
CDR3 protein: CASSLEAEDGYTF

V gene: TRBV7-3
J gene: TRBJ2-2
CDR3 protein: CASSPPRGVNTGELFF

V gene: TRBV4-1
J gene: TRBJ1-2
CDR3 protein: CASSQLEGRPGYTF

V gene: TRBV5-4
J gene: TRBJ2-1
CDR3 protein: CASSLGEGSSRGYNEQFF

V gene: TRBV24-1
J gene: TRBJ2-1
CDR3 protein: CATRARLAEEQFF

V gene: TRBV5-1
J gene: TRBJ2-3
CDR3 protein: CASSLVGALDTQYF

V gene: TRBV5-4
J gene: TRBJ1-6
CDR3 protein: CASSHDNSPLHF

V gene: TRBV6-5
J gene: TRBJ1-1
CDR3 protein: CASSYSTSDTEAFF